This T cell receptor beta chain was observed in a study of neurological immune-mediated disorders (dated by TCRdb to about 2019). General notes on the study: The study compared peripheral blood TCR-beta repertoires of HTLV-I-associated myelopathy (HAM/TSP) patients, multiple sclerosis patients and healthy controls using UMI-based sequencing. The approximately 110 TCR-beta libraries included longitudinal samples, technical triplicates and paired sorted CD4+ and CD8+ T-cell subsets alongside PBMC samples. Technical triplicate libraries were sequenced to precisely calculate how much the frequency of each individual clone varied. The cohort comprised 68 subjects: about 15 HAM/TSP patients, approximately 34 multiple sclerosis patients and around 20 healthy controls. Broad study findings and their caveats: TCR clonal expansion was highest in HAM/TSP patients and lowest in MS patients, with MS patients falling below even healthy controls. Expanded clones from different subjects shared no identical CDR3 amino acid sequences, which suggests that TCR-beta repertoires were private in all groups.

This clonotype was seen ten or more times. Its antigen specificity is not known. Base qualities were left out, and no much larger clone turns up one base away. The germline V gene (reference sequence) specifies MNHNY as CDR1 and SVGAGI as CDR2. From cysteine to phenylalanine, the CDR3 is 14 amino acids long. The only DNA kept is the CDR3, 42 bases in frame from the first base. At the junction V is shortened by 5 bases and J by 2 bases, with 13 bases in between. Taken with the paper, the label for time point translates to: technical triplicate 2. Unsorted PBMC libraries were generated from 2 million PBMCs stored in RNAlater at -80 °C until RNA extraction. Peripheral blood was subjected to Ficoll-Hypaque density gradient centrifugation to isolate PBMCs, which were then cryopreserved in liquid nitrogen. cDNA was synthesized by template-switch 5'RACE using a primer with a 10-nucleotide random unique molecular identifier that tagged each TCR transcript. Every sequencing run covered 15-18 subjects and yielded more than 170 million TCR-beta sequences. Total RNA was extracted with the RNeasy kit. Using the KAPA Real-time Library Amplification kit, TCR-beta VDJ regions were amplified with primers for the TCR constant region and the 5'RACE anchor. A first PCR added sample indexes and Illumina adaptors, and a second PCR then raised library yield. After Ampure bead purification, the roughly 650 bp TCR product was size-selected on a 2% E-gel SizeSelection system. Library quality was checked on a Bioanalyzer, concentration was measured with Qubit, and libraries were quantified with the Kapa Library Quantification kit before pooling. Paired-end 2 x 150 bp sequencing of the libraries was performed on an Illumina HiSeq 2500. To increase sequence diversity, roughly 24-31% phiX was spiked into each library pool. Per the source publication's procedure: Quality-filtered reads were processed with the UMI-based MiGEC pipeline, and over 85% of raw TCR sequences were removed by the MiGEC pipeline during error correction. IMGT germline references were used for alignment of VDJ genes, and clonotypes were defined by a unique CDR3 amino acid sequence together with V-J genes. VDJtools evaluated clonal expansion, Shannon diversity and CDR3 relatedness (CalcPairwiseDistances, ClusterSamples); CLCbio workbench built phylogenetic trees. Using coefficient-of-variation modelling across technical triplicates, the study counted a clone as expanded if it had at least 8 unique UMIs. TCRdb itself trimmed the public reads at Q25 with fastp, ran MiXCR and retained productive beta chains. All rows with the same CDR3 protein become a single entry with the most common DNA and genes. It is TCRdb's table, rather than the study itself, that gives the V and J calls and clone size. Across this sample there are more than 55,000 distinct CDR3 sequences, with around 24% seen only once. The ten largest account for about 5% of the sample.

This clonotype was obtained from a man aged 60 to 69 with HTLV-1-associated myelopathy (HAM/TSP). This chain is built from TRBV6-6 and TRBJ2-7; no D segment can be confidently identified. Sequenced material: PBMCs. The CDR3: CASSPVWNPYEQYF. The DNA is as follows: TGTGCCAGCAGTCCCGTATGGAACCCCTACGAGCAGTACTTC.